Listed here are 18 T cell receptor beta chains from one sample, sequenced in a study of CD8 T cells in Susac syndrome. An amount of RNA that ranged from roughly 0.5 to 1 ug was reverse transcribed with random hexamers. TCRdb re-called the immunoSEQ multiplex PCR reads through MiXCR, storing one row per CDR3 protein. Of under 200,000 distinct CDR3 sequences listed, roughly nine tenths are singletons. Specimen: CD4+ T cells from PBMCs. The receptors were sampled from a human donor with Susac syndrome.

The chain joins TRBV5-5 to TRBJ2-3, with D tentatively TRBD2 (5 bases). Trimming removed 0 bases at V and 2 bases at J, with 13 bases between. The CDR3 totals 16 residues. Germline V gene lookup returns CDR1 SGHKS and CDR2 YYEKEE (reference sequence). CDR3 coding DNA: TGTGCCAGCAGCTTGGAGAGGGAGTACTACACAGATACGCAGTATTTT. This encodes CASSLEREYYTDTQYF.

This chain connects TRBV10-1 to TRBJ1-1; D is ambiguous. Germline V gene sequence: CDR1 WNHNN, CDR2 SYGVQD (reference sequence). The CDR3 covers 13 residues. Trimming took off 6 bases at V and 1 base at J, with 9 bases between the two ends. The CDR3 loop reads CASRNGRNTEAFF. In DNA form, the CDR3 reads TGCGCCAGCAGAAACGGACGGAACACTGAAGCTTTCTTT.

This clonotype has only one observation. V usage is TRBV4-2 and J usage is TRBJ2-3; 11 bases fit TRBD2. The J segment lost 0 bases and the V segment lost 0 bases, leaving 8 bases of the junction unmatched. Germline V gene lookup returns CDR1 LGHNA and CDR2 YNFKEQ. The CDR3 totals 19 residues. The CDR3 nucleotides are TGTGCCAGCAGCCAAGATCGGGGACTAGCGGTCTCTAGCACAGATACGCAGTATTTT. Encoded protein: CASSQDRGLAVSSTDTQYF.

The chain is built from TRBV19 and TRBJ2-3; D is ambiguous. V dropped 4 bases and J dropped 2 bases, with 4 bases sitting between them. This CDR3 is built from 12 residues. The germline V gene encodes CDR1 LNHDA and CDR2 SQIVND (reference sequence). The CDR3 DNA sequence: TGTGCCAGTAGTACGCTCACAGATACGCAGTATTTT. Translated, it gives CASSTLTDTQYF.

CDR3 sequence (DNA): TGTGCCAGCAGCTCGACAGGGCTTGGAAACACCATATATTTT. Residues: CASSSTGLGNTIYF. The genes are TRBV6-1 and TRBJ1-3, with TRBD1 matching over 7 bases. This CDR3 comprises 14 residues. Losses at the gene ends were 6 bases for V and 3 bases for J; bases not matched to a gene: 5. Germline V lookup: CDR1 MNHNS, CDR2 SASEGT.

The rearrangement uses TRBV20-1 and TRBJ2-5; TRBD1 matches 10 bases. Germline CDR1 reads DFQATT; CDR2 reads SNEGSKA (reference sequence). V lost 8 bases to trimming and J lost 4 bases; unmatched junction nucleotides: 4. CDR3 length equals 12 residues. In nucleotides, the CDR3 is TGCAGTTCTTGGGACAGGGGAGAGACCCAGTACTTC. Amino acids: CSSWDRGETQYF.

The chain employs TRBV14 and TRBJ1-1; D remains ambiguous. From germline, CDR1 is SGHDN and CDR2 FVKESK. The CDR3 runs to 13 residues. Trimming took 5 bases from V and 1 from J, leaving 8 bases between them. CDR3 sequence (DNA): TGTGCCAGCAGCATCCACAGGAACACTGAAGCTTTCTTT. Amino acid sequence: CASSIHRNTEAFF.

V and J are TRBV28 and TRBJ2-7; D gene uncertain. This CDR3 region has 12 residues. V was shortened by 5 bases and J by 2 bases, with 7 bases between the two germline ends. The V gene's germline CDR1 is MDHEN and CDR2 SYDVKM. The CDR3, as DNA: TGTGCCAGCAGTCTACTCCCCTACGAGCAGTACTTC. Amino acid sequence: CASSLLPYEQYF.

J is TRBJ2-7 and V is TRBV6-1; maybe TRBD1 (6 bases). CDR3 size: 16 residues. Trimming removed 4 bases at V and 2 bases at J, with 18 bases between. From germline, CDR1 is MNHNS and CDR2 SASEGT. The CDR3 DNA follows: TGTGCCAGCAGTGTCCCCGGGACACCTATTCCCTACGAGCAGTACTTC. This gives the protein CASSVPGTPIPYEQYF.

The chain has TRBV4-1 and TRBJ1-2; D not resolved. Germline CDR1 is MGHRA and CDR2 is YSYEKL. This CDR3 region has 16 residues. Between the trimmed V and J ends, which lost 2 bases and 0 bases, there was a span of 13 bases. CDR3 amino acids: CASSQTQLAANYGYTF. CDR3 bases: TGCGCCAGCAGCCAAACTCAGCTTGCAGCTAACTATGGCTACACCTTC.

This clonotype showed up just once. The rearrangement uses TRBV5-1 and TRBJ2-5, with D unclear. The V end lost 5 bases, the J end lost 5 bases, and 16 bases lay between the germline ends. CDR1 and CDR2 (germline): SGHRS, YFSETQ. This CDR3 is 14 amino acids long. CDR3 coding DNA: TGCGCCAGCAGTCACCAGGAAGGGATGGAGACCCAGTACTTC. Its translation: CASSHQEGMETQYF.

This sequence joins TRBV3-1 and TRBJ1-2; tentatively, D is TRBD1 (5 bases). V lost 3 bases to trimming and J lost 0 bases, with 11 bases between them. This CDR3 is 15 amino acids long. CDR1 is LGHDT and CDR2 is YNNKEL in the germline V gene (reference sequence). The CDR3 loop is CASSQGPGSNYGYTF. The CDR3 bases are TGTGCCAGCAGCCAGGGGCCGGGCTCTAACTATGGCTACACCTTC.

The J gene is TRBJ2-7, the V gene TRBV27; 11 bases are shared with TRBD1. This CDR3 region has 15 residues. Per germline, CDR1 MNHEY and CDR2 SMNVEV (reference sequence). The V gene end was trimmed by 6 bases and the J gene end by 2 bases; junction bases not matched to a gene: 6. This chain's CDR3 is CASRTPGQGAYEQYF. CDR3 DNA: TGTGCCAGCAGAACTCCGGGACAGGGGGCCTACGAGCAGTACTTC.

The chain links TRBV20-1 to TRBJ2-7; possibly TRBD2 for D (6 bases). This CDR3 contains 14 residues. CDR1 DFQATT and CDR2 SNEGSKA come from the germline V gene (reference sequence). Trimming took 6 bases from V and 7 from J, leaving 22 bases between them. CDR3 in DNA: TGCAGTGCGGGCGAAGGACGCGGGGCTAGGGAGCAGTACTTC. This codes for CSAGEGRGAREQYF.

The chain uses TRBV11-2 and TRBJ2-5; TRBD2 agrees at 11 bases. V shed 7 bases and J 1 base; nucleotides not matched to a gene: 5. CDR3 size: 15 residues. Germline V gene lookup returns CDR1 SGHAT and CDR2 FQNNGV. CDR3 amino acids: CASTVGLAGQETQYF. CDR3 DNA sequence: TGTGCCAGCACCGTCGGACTAGCGGGCCAAGAGACCCAGTACTTC. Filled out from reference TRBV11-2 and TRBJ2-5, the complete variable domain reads EAGVAQSPRYKIIEKRQSVAFWCNPISGHATLYWYQQILGQGPKLLIQFQNNGVVDDSQLPKDRFSAERLKGVDSTLKIQPAKLEDSAVYLCASTVGLAGQETQYFGPGTRLLVL.

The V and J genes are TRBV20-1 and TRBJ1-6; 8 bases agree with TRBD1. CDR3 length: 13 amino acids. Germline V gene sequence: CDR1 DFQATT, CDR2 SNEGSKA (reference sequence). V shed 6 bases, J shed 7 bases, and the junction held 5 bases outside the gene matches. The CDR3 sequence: CSAAGQGNSPLHF. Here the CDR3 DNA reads TGCAGTGCCGCCGGACAGGGAAATTCACCCCTCCACTTT.

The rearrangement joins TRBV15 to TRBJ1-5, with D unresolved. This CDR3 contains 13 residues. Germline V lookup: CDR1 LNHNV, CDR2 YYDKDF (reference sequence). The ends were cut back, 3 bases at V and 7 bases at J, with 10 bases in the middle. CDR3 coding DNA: TGTGCCACCAGCAGTGGTCCGTACCAGCCCCAGCATTTT. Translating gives CATSSGPYQPQHF.

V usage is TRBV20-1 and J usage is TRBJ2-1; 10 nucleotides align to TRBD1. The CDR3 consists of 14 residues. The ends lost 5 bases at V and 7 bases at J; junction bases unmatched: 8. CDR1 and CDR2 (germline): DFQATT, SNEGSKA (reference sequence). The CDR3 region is CSAQSGQGRNEQFF. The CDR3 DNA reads TGCAGTGCTCAGTCGGGACAGGGGAGAAATGAGCAGTTCTTC.